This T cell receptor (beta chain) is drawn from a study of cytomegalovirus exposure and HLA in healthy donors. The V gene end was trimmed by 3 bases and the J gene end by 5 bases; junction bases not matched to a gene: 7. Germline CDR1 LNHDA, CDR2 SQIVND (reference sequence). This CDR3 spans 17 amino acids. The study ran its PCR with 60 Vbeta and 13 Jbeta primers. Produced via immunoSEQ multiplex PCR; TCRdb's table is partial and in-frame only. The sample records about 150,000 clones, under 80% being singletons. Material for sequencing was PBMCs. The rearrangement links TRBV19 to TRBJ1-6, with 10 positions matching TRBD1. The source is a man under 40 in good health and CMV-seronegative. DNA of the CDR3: TGTGCCAGTAGTATTTTACGACAGGGGGCCGATAATTCACCCCTCCACTTT. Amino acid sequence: CASSILRQGADNSPLHF.